The 21 T cell receptor beta chains reported below all come from one sample, sequenced in a study of blood T cells in healthy people across ages. The second PCR ran about 6 to 11 cycles with a sample-barcoded 5' primer and J-beta primers. In TCRdb, the 5' RACE reads were re-called with MiXCR into one record per CDR3 protein. The table has some 1.7 million distinct CDR3 sequences, 25% to 30% seen once; the top ten hold 7.7%. The sequencing sample was made of blood. The source of these receptors is a young woman in good health.

This clonotype was picked up a small number of times. The chain joins TRBV5-1 to TRBJ2-2; D is possibly TRBD1 (6 bases). This CDR3 comprises 16 residues. The V gene lost 4 bases and the J gene lost 1 base, with 14 bases spanning the gap. Germline values: CDR1 SGHRS, CDR2 YFSETQ. The CDR3 DNA reads as TGCGCCAGCAGCCTAGATCCGGGACAGAACACCGGGGAGCTGTTTTTT. It yields the protein CASSLDPGQNTGELFF. Filled out from reference TRBV5-1 and TRBJ2-2, the complete variable domain reads KAGVTQTPRYLIKTRGQQVTLSCSPISGHRSVSWYQQTPGQGLQFLFEYFSETQRNKGNFPGRFSGRQFSNSRSEMNVSTLELGDSALYLCASSLDPGQNTGELFFGEGSRLTVL.

The chain joins TRBV2 to TRBJ1-2, with TRBD1 matching over 9 bases. Germline loops: CDR1 SNHLY, CDR2 FYNNEI. This CDR3 is 13 amino acids long. The V gene end was trimmed by 11 bases and the J gene end by 8 bases; junction bases not matched to a gene: 12. The CDR3 spells CAREGQGRMGYTF. In nucleotides, the CDR3 is TGTGCCCGAGAAGGACAGGGGAGAATGGGCTACACCTTC.

The chain links TRBV5-1 to TRBJ2-5; TRBD1 is a possible D gene (5 bases). V was shortened by 6 bases and J by 1 base, with 13 bases between the two germline ends. The CDR3 runs to 14 residues. The V gene's germline CDR1 is SGHRS and CDR2 YFSETQ. The CDR3 DNA reads as TGCGCCAGCACCCTCGACCAGGGCCAAGAGACCCAGTACTTC. Translating it yields CASTLDQGQETQYF.

This clonotype appeared a few times. The rearrangement links TRBV14 to TRBJ1-2; weak D call: TRBD1 (5 bases). The CDR3 has 16 residues. The V end lost 3 bases, the J end lost 5 bases, and 19 bases lay between the germline ends. Per the germline V gene, CDR1 is SGHDN and CDR2 is FVKESK. The chain's CDR3 is CASSQALGVRSYGYTF. The CDR3 DNA is TGTGCCAGCAGCCAGGCCTTGGGGGTACGATCGTATGGCTACACCTTC. The whole variable domain, filled in from reference TRBV14 and TRBJ1-2, reads EAGVTQFPSHSVIEKGQTVTLRCDPISGHDNLYWYRRVMGKEIKFLLHFVKESKQDESGMPNNRFLAERTGGTYSTLKVQPAELEDSGVYFCASSQALGVRSYGYTFGSGTRLTVV.

A word on this clonotype: It may be a read error: a sequence one base away is much more abundant. This CDR3 is CASTTDRLGAFF. CDR3 bases: TGTGCCAGCACCACTGACCGTCTCGGAGCTTTCTTT. This chain links TRBV7-2 with TRBJ1-1; D ambiguous. The CDR3 length is 12 residues. Germline V gives CDR1 SGHTA, CDR2 FQGNSA. V lost 7 bases, J lost 10 bases, and 16 bases lay in between.

The CDR3 DNA reads as TGTGCCAGCAGCTTATCGGGGACTAGCGGCCCCCGAGGTACGCAGTATTTT. It translates to CASSLSGTSGPRGTQYF. V gene TRBV11-2 combines with J gene TRBJ2-3, with TRBD2 identical over 11 bases. CDR1 is SGHAT and CDR2 is FQNNGV in the germline V gene. The CDR3 consists of 17 residues. The V and J ends lost 2 bases and 8 bases, in that order; junction bases with no gene match: 12.

This clonotype was counted between two and nine times. J is TRBJ1-2 and V is TRBV4-1; D gene uncertain. Germline V gene data show CDR1 as MGHRA and CDR2 as YSYEKL. There are 17 residues in the CDR3. V was shortened by 0 bases and J by 4 bases, with 18 bases between the two germline ends. This chain's CDR3 is CASSQDVGAPWGYGYTF. CDR3 nucleotides: TGCGCCAGCAGCCAAGATGTAGGCGCCCCCTGGGGCTATGGCTACACCTTC.

The chain employs TRBV5-6 and TRBJ2-7; 9 bases fit TRBD2. The CDR3 is 18 residues long. With 0 bases clipped from V and 5 bases from J, the junction kept 15 bases outside the gene matches. From germline, CDR1 is SGHDT and CDR2 YYEEEE. CDR3 protein: CASSLVASGTLAGHEQYF. CDR3 coding DNA: TGTGCCAGCAGCTTGGTAGCTAGCGGGACGTTGGCAGGGCACGAGCAGTACTTC.

Comment on this clonotype: Relative to the germline gene, one junction end is altered; a read error may explain this. The V gene is TRBV29-1, the J gene TRBJ2-6; TRBD1 matches at 8 bases. The CDR3 loop spans 16 amino acids. Per the germline V gene, CDR1 is SQVTM and CDR2 is ANQGSEA. The CDR3 sequence: CSVRGTGIDVANVRTF. DNA of the CDR3: TGCAGCGTCCGAGGGACAGGAATAGATGTGGCCAACGTCCGGACTTTC. The full variable domain, completed using reference TRBV29-1 and TRBJ2-6, is SAVISQKPSRDICQRGTSLTIQCQVDSQVTMMFWYRQQPGQSLTLIATANQGSEATYESGFVIDKFPISRPNLTFSTLTVSNMSPEDSSIYLCSVRGTGIDVANVRTFGAGSRLTVL.

In its sample, this clonotype was seen many times. This chain links TRBV7-8 with TRBJ2-1; TRBD2 aligns across 12 bases. V was clipped by 8 bases and J by 6 bases; unmatched bases: 5. The CDR3 runs 14 residues. The germline CDR1 and CDR2 sequences are SGHVS and FQNEAQ. The chain's CDR3 is CASRGLAGANEQFF. The CDR3 DNA follows: TGTGCCAGCCGGGGACTAGCGGGTGCCAATGAGCAGTTCTTC.

CDR3 protein: CASTLTGSYEQYF. The CDR3 DNA reads TGTGCCAGCACCTTAACAGGGAGCTACGAGCAGTACTTC. The chain combines TRBV6-2 or TRBV6-3 with TRBJ2-7, with a possible D match to TRBD1 (6 bases). The germline gives CDR1 MNHEY, CDR2 SVGEGT. This CDR3 region has 13 residues. The V and J ends lost 7 bases and 3 bases respectively, with 13 bases between them.

The rearrangement joins TRBV7-6 to TRBJ2-7, with 11 bases matching TRBD2. CDR3 length: 18 residues. CDR1 and CDR2 (germline): SGHVS, FNYEAQ. V was clipped by 3 bases and J by 1 base; unmatched bases: 11. DNA of the CDR3: TGTGCCAGCAGCTTCCGAGTTGGGATAGCGGGGGGGTCCTACGAGCAGTACTTC. This translates into CASSFRVGIAGGSYEQYF.

The genes are TRBV28 and TRBJ2-3; D is possibly TRBD1 or TRBD2 (5 bases each). V lost 8 bases to trimming and J lost 0 bases, with 15 bases between them. The germline gives CDR1 MDHEN, CDR2 SYDVKM. The CDR3 spans 15 residues. CDR3 amino acids: CASPPGRTSTDTQYF. The CDR3 region has the DNA TGTGCCAGCCCCCCGGGACGTACTAGCACAGATACGCAGTATTTT.

Written as DNA, the CDR3 is TGCGCCAGCAGCTGGCCCGATGAGACTAGCGGAAACCAAGATACGCAGTATTTT. Protein sequence: CASSWPDETSGNQDTQYF. The chain recombines TRBV5-1 with TRBJ2-3; 9 bases are shared with TRBD2. Germline loops: CDR1 SGHRS, CDR2 YFSETQ. CDR3 length: 18 residues. Losses at the gene ends were 3 bases for V and 5 bases for J; bases not matched to a gene: 16.

This sequence joins TRBV6-5 and TRBJ2-7; 10 bases line up with TRBD1. The CDR3 has 18 residues. Trimming cost V 2 bases and J 3 bases; bases outside gene matches: 13. Looked up from germline, CDR1 is MNHEY and CDR2 is SVGAGI. CDR3 sequence: CASSYVRDRGGWGYEQYF. The CDR3 DNA reads TGTGCCAGCAGTTACGTAAGGGACAGGGGAGGTTGGGGCTACGAGCAGTACTTC.

This clonotype was recorded at least ten times. The V call is TRBV9, the J call TRBJ2-5, with D maybe TRBD2 (5 bases). CDR1 is SGDLS, CDR2 YYNGEE, per germline. The CDR3 runs 13 residues. V gave up 4 bases and J gave up 5 bases, with 12 bases separating them. The CDR3 spells CASSLEERETQYF. In DNA, the CDR3 is TGTGCCAGCAGCTTGGAGGAGAGGGAGACCCAGTACTTC.

As for this clonotype: A clone one base away is much larger, so this may be a read error. This chain links TRBV6-1 with TRBJ2-7; D unresolved. CDR1 is MNHNS and CDR2 is SASEGT in the germline V gene. V was pared by 7 bases and J by 3 bases, with 4 bases between. The CDR3 runs to 10 residues. The CDR3 region is CASTNYEQYF. CDR3 DNA: TGTGCCAGCACTAACTACGAGCAGTACTTC.

This clonotype was recorded many times. The chain couples TRBV12-3 or TRBV12-4 to TRBJ2-7, with 11 bases fitting TRBD2. The CDR3 spans 15 residues. After removal of 0 bases from V and 4 bases from J, the junction contained 2 bases not matched to a gene. Here the CDR3 DNA reads TGTGCCAGCAGTTTAGCTCTAGCGGGGGGATACGAGCAGTACTTC. Residues: CASSLALAGGYEQYF.

The chain recombines TRBV12-3 or TRBV12-4 with TRBJ1-2; D possibly corresponds to TRBD1 (5 bases). The CDR3 totals 15 residues. With 6 bases removed from V and 4 bases from J, the gap between germline ends came to 18 bases. The CDR3 spells CASRRVWGGTYGYTF. CDR3 DNA sequence: TGTGCCAGCAGGCGGGTTTGGGGGGGTACCTATGGCTACACCTTC.

V usage is TRBV11-2 and J usage is TRBJ1-1; possibly TRBD1 for D (6 bases). The CDR3 totals 15 residues. Germline CDR1 is SGHAT and CDR2 is FQNNGV. V lost 0 bases, J lost 10 bases, and 18 bases lay in between. The CDR3 sequence is CASSLDRDQGGGAFF. The CDR3 DNA reads TGTGCCAGCAGCTTAGATCGGGACCAAGGGGGGGGAGCTTTCTTT.

This clonotype was found many times. This chain uses TRBV6-2 or TRBV6-3 with TRBJ2-7; a possible D gene is TRBD2 (5 bases). V was cut by 4 bases and J by 3 bases, with 13 bases left in between. Germline V CDR1 and CDR2: MNHEY, SVGEGT. The CDR3 runs 14 residues. In DNA form, the CDR3 reads TGTGCCAGCAGTTTACTAGGATTCCGCTACGAGCAGTACTTC. Translating gives CASSLLGFRYEQYF.